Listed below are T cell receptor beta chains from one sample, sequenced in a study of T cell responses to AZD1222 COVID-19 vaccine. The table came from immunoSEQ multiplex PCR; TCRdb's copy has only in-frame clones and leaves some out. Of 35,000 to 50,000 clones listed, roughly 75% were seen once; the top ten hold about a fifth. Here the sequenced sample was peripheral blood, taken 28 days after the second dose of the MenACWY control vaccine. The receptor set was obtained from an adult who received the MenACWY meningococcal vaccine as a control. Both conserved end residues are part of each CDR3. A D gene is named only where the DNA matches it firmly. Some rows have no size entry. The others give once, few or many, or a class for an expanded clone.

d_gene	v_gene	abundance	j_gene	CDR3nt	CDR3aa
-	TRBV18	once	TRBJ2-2	TGTGCCAGCTCCCTTGGGGGGCGGAACACCGGGGAGCTGTTTTTT	CASSLGGRNTGELFF
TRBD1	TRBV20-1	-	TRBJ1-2	TGCAGTGTTACAGGGGTCTATGGCTACACCTTC	CSVTGVYGYTF
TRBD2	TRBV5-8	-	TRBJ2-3	TGTGCCAGCAGGGGACTAGCGGGAGGGCTTCCGCATTTT	CASRGLAGGLPHF
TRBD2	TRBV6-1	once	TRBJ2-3	TGTGCCAGCAGTGAAGCTAGCGGGGCAGATACGCAGTATTTT	CASSEASGADTQYF
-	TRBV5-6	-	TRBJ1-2	TGTGCCAGCAGCTTTGGTGAAGAAGGCTACACCTTC	CASSFGEEGYTF
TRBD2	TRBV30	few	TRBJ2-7	TGTGCCTGGGGGGGACTAGCGGGAGACAAGCAGTACTTC	CAWGGLAGDKQYF
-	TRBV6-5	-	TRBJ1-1	TGTGCCAGCAGTTACGATCTCGGGAAATCTGAAGCTTTCTTT	CASSYDLGKSEAFF
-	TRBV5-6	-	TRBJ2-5	TGTGCCAGCAGCTTTCGGCTCGGGACCCAGTACTTC	CASSFRLGTQYF
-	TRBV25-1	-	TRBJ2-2	TGTGCCAGCAGTGATGGGACCGGGGAGCTGTTTTTT	CASSDGTGELFF
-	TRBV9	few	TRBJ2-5	TGTGCCAGCAGCGTCGCCCCGAGGGGAGAGACCCAGTACTTC	CASSVAPRGETQYF
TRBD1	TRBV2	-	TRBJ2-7	TGTGCCAGCACCACAGGGGGACAGGGCTCTTCCTACGAGCAGTACTTC	CASTTGGQGSSYEQYF
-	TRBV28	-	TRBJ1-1	TGTGCCAGCACCCTGAGGGGAACTGAAGCTTTCTTT	CASTLRGTEAFF
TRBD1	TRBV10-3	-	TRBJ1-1	TGTGCCATCAGTGCAGGGGGCGAAAACACTGAAGCTTTCTTT	CAISAGGENTEAFF
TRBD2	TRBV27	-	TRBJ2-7	TGTGCCAGCAGTGCATACTTTCGGACTAGCGGGAGCTCCTACGAGCAGTACTTC	CASSAYFRTSGSSYEQYF
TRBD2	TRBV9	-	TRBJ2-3	TGTGCCAGCAGCGTAGGGACTAGCGGGATCGCCGATACGCAGTATTTT	CASSVGTSGIADTQYF
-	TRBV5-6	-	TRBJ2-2	TGTGCCAGCAGCCCGGGGGGCCCCAGGGGCGGGGAGCTGTTTTTT	CASSPGGPRGGELFF
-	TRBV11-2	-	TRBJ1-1	TGTGCCAGCAGCCGGCCTCGCCAGAACACTGAAGCTTTCTTT	CASSRPRQNTEAFF
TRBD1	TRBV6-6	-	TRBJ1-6	TGTGCCAGCAGTCTCTCACTCCAGGGGGCCAGGAATTCACCCCTCCACTTT	CASSLSLQGARNSPLHF
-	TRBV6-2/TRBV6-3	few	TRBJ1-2	TGTGCCAGCAGTTACGACAGCTATGGCTACACCTTC	CASSYDSYGYTF
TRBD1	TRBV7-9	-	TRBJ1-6	TGTGCCAGCAGCTTTCGATTGACAGGGGCTTCTTCACCCCTCCACTTT	CASSFRLTGASSPLHF
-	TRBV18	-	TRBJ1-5	TGTGCCAGCTCACCCGGACAGATAAGCAATCAGCCCCAGCATTTT	CASSPGQISNQPQHF
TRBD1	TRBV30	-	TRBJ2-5	TGTGCCTGGAGTGCGACAGGGGGCTTCGTAGAGACCCAGTACTTC	CAWSATGGFVETQYF
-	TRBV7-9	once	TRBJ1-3	TGTGCCAGCAGCTCCCCCGGGAGACGATCTGGAAACACCATATATTTT	CASSSPGRRSGNTIYF
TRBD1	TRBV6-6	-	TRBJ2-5	TGTGCCAGCAGTCCCCGGGACAGGCACCAAGAGACCCAGTACTTC	CASSPRDRHQETQYF
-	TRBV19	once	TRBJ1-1	TGTGCCAGTAGTATCTTTCAGGGAAACATGAACACTGAAGCTTTCTTT	CASSIFQGNMNTEAFF
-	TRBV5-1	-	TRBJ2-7	TGCGCCAGCAGCCCACGAGTAGGGGGATCCTACGAGCAGTACTTC	CASSPRVGGSYEQYF
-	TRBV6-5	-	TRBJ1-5	TGTGCCAGCAGGAACAACAGGGCCAGCAATCAGCCCCAGCATTTT	CASRNNRASNQPQHF
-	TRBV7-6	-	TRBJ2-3	TGTGCCAGCAGCTTAGCGGGAAGTGTAGCGGTTGGTGGAGATACGCAGTATTTT	CASSLAGSVAVGGDTQYF
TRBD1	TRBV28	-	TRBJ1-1	TGTGCCAGCTTCTGGACAGGGGGCTTCACTGAAGCTTTCTTT	CASFWTGGFTEAFF
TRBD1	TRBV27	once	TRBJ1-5	TGTGCCAGCAGTCGGGGGACAGGCAATCAGCCCCAGCATTTT	CASSRGTGNQPQHF
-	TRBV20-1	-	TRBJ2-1	TGCAGTGCTAGTCTCGTAATAATGTCCTACAATGAGCAGTTCTTC	CSASLVIMSYNEQFF
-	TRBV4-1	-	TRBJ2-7	TGCGCCAGCAGCCAGCAAGGAGGACTGTGGCGGTACGAGCAGTACTTC	CASSQQGGLWRYEQYF
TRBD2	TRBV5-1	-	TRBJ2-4	TGCGCCAGCAGCCCTCGGGCGGGAGGTGGCAAAAACATTCAGTACTTC	CASSPRAGGGKNIQYF
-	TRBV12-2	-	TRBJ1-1	TGTGCAAGTCGCTTCGGACAGGGACAGAACACTGAAGCTTTCTTT	CASRFGQGQNTEAFF
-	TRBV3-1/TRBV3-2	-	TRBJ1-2	TGTGCCAGCAGCCCTCCGGGACGGTCCTATGGCTACACCTTC	CASSPPGRSYGYTF